This entry lists 32 T cell receptor beta chains sequenced from one sample in a study of technical replicates of blood from a few donors (TCRdb year 2017). Library method: the immunoSEQ multiplex PCR assay. Here the immuneACCESS table is served through TCRdb, limited to in-frame sequences with V and J called. Missing clones are a known gap in these copies; in checked studies unresolved V genes cover under half, and the rest lacks a known reason. In all, the sample holds about 66,000 clones, and roughly nine tenths of those were seen once. The ten largest make up roughly 4.3% of the sample. The sequenced material came from PBMCs. Receptors originate from a human donor in good health. Some clones in this sample may be carry-over from other donors' samples.

The genes are TRBV29-1 and TRBJ1-1; 9 nucleotides align to TRBD1. Germline trimming cut 7 bases from V and 7 bases from J; bases unmatched to any gene: 10. The CDR3 loop spans 13 amino acids. Germline CDR1 SQVTM, CDR2 ANQGSEA. CDR3: CSAKQGAHSEAFF. CDR3 bases: TGCAGCGCTAAACAGGGGGCGCATAGTGAAGCTTTCTTT.

This chain uses TRBV18 with TRBJ1-1; the D is unclear. Germline-derived CDR1 and CDR2 are KGHSH and LQKENI. V lost 6 bases to trimming and J lost 8 bases, with 13 bases between them. This CDR3 contains 12 residues. CDR3 DNA sequence: TGTGCCAGCTCCCACATACCGGGGGAAGCTTTCTTT. This sequence encodes CASSHIPGEAFF. The complete variable domain, with remaining parts taken from reference TRBV18 and TRBJ1-1, reads NAGVMQNPRHLVRRRGQEARLRCSPMKGHSHVYWYRQLPEEGLKFMVYLQKENIIDESGMPKERFSAEFPKEGPSILRIQQVVRGDSAAYFCASSHIPGEAFFGQGTRLTVV.

V gene TRBV25-1 combines with J gene TRBJ1-6; 7 nucleotides line up with TRBD1. From germline, CDR1 is MGHDK and CDR2 SYGVNS. The CDR3 loop spans 15 amino acids. Losses at the gene ends were 5 bases for V and 7 bases for J; bases not matched to a gene: 8. CDR3 loop: CASSQAEGANSPLHF. DNA for the CDR3: TGTGCCAGCAGTCAAGCGGAGGGGGCCAATTCACCCCTCCACTTT.

The V gene is TRBV6-1, the J gene TRBJ2-5, with D possibly TRBD1 on 5 matching bases. The CDR3 consists of 17 residues. V dropped 4 bases and J dropped 3 bases, with 21 bases sitting between them. Germline CDR1 reads MNHNS; CDR2 reads SASEGT. CDR3 bases: TGTGCCAGCAGTGTTGGGGCAGTCGGACCTAGGAAAGAGACCCAGTACTTC. Its translation: CASSVGAVGPRKETQYF.

This clone occurred once. The genes are TRBV7-2 and TRBJ1-1; tentatively, D is TRBD1 (5 bases). Germline CDR1 and CDR2: SGHTA and FQGNSA. Deletions cut 5 bases from V and 7 bases from J, with 17 bases between. CDR3 length: 14 amino acids. CDR3 coding DNA: TGTGCCAGCAGCCCGGCAGGCAGGGCGGATGAAGCTTTCTTT. It yields the protein CASSPAGRADEAFF.

V is TRBV11-1 and J is TRBJ2-7; 9 positions agree with TRBD2. The CDR3 has 15 residues. V shed 5 bases and J 4 bases; nucleotides not matched to a gene: 9. Germline V lookup: CDR1 SGHAT, CDR2 FQDESV (reference sequence). The CDR3 DNA reads TGTGCCAGCAGCCCCTGGACTAGCGAAGCATACGAGCAGTACTTC. Translation: CASSPWTSEAYEQYF. The full variable domain, in which reference TRBV11-1 and TRBJ2-7 provide the parts outside the CDR3, is EAEVAQSPRYKITEKSQAVAFWCDPISGHATLYWYRQILGQGPELLVQFQDESVVDDSQLPKDRFSAERLKGVDSTLKIQPAELGDSAMYLCASSPWTSEAYEQYFGPGTRLTVT.

The chain uses TRBV5-4 and TRBJ1-3; D might be TRBD1 (6 bases). Germline CDR1 and CDR2: SGHNT and YYREEE (reference sequence). Trimming took 6 bases from V and 0 from J, leaving 13 bases between them. The CDR3 spans 15 residues. The CDR3 nucleotides read TGTGCCAGCAAAGGGGGGGGTGTCTCTGGAAACACCATATATTTT. It translates to CASKGGGVSGNTIYF.

This clone was found once. The chain links TRBV6-4 to TRBJ2-3; D remains unclear. The CDR3 is 13 amino acids. Germline CDR1 is MRHNA and CDR2 is SNTAGT. V was clipped by 4 bases and J by 3 bases, with 8 bases between them. CDR3: CASSVTTTDTQYF. The CDR3 bases are TGTGCCAGCAGTGTAACCACTACAGATACGCAGTATTTT.

This sequence joins TRBV6-5 and TRBJ2-2; D is unclear. Germline CDR1 reads MNHEY; CDR2 reads SVGAGI. The V end was cut by 6 bases, the J end by 6 bases, with 11 bases between. The CDR3 is made up of 13 amino acids. The CDR3 DNA follows: TGTGCCAGCAGGCTTGATGGCCCCGGGGAGCTGTTTTTT. Amino acid sequence: CASRLDGPGELFF.

This sequence joins TRBV4-1 and TRBJ1-5; D may be TRBD1 (6 bases). Germline assignment: CDR1 MGHRA and CDR2 YSYEKL. This CDR3 is built from 13 residues. Trimming removed 4 bases at V and 2 bases at J, with 6 bases between. CDR3: CASSRQGNQPQHF. CDR3 nucleotides: TGCGCCAGCAGCCGACAGGGCAATCAGCCCCAGCATTTT.

This chain connects TRBV7-9 to TRBJ2-3; D is ambiguous. Trimming removed 1 base at V and 0 bases at J, with 8 bases between. Looked up from germline, CDR1 is SEHNR and CDR2 is FQNEAQ (reference sequence). This CDR3 is 15 amino acids long. CDR3 in amino acids: CASSLVVGSTDTQYF. The CDR3 DNA sequence: TGTGCCAGCAGCTTAGTTGTCGGTAGCACAGATACGCAGTATTTT.

This sequence joins TRBV7-2 and TRBJ2-7, with TRBD2 matching over 11 bases. The germline gives CDR1 SGHTA, CDR2 FQGNSA. The CDR3 runs 17 residues. Trimming at V came to 4 bases and at J to 5 bases, leaving 13 bases not matched to a gene. This CDR3 reads CASSWPPGTSGYDEQYF. The CDR3 nucleotides are TGTGCCAGCAGCTGGCCGCCCGGGACTAGCGGTTACGACGAGCAGTACTTC.

This chain joins TRBV9 and TRBJ2-3, with 8 bases identical to TRBD2. Germline V lookup: CDR1 SGDLS, CDR2 YYNGEE. The CDR3 spans 16 residues. V lost 1 base and J lost 0; bases outside the gene matches: 4. CDR3 DNA sequence: TGTGCCAGCAGCGTAAGGGGGACTAGTAGCACAGATACGCAGTATTTT. Its translation is CASSVRGTSSTDTQYF.

V gene TRBV5-1 combines with J gene TRBJ2-3; D is unresolved. CDR1 and CDR2 (germline): SGHRS, YFSETQ. V was trimmed by 0 bases and J by 4 bases, leaving 9 bases between them. CDR3 size: 14 residues. For the CDR3, the DNA is TGCGCCAGCAGCTTGGCCCCCTCCCCAGATACGCAGTATTTT. Translating gives CASSLAPSPDTQYF.

This clone was observed a handful of times. The chain combines TRBV30 with TRBJ1-2; TRBD1 agrees at 7 bases. CDR3 length: 14 amino acids. Germline-derived CDR1 and CDR2 are GTSNPN and SVGIG (reference sequence). The V and J ends lost 1 base and 8 bases, in that order; junction bases with no gene match: 10. CDR3 sequence reads: CAWSGRRQGGGYTF. DNA for the CDR3: TGTGCCTGGAGTGGCCGAAGACAGGGAGGAGGCTACACCTTC.

The rearrangement uses TRBV18 and TRBJ2-2, with 8 bases fitting TRBD1. The junction had 6 bases not matched to a gene; V was cut back by 2 bases and J by 4 bases. There are 16 residues in the CDR3. Per germline, CDR1 KGHSH and CDR2 LQKENI. CDR3 sequence: CASSPGQGVSTGELFF. In nucleotides, the CDR3 is TGTGCCAGCTCACCAGGACAGGGTGTATCCACCGGGGAGCTGTTTTTT.

The chain employs TRBV5-1 and TRBJ2-7; TRBD2 matches at 13 bases. CDR3 size: 15 residues. Germline lookup yields CDR1 SGHRS and CDR2 YFSETQ. The V and J ends lost 3 bases and 6 bases, in that order; junction bases with no gene match: 6. The CDR3 protein is CASSSTTSGGSEQYF. For the CDR3, the DNA is TGCGCCAGCAGCTCCACGACTAGCGGGGGGTCCGAGCAGTACTTC.

The chain links TRBV14 to TRBJ2-2; 9 nucleotides match TRBD1. The CDR3 runs 16 residues. Trimming at V came to 4 bases and at J to 3 bases, leaving 6 bases not matched to a gene. CDR1 and CDR2 (germline): SGHDN, FVKESK. Written as DNA, the CDR3 is TGTGCCAGCAGCCTGGGACAGGGACGTTACACCGGGGAGCTGTTTTTT. It encodes CASSLGQGRYTGELFF.

Concerning this clone itself: Other DNA sequences of this sample code for an identical CDR3. The chain carries TRBV5-1 and TRBJ2-3; D is unclear. Germline loops: CDR1 SGHRS, CDR2 YFSETQ. The V gene lost 1 base and the J gene lost 4 bases, with 4 bases spanning the gap. The CDR3 is 12 amino acids. For the CDR3, the DNA is TGCGCCAGCAGCTTGTTAGCAGATACGCAGTATTTT. Protein product: CASSLLADTQYF.

The chain recombines TRBV19 with TRBJ2-5; TRBD1 agrees at 11 bases. J lost 5 bases, V lost 6 bases, and 14 bases had no gene match. There are 17 residues in the CDR3. In germline, CDR1 is LNHDA, CDR2 SQIVND (reference sequence). In nucleotides, the CDR3 is TGTGCCAGTAGCCCTAACGGACAGGGGGCTTTCGGGGAGACCCAGTACTTC. Translating it yields CASSPNGQGAFGETQYF.

V is TRBV21-1 and J is TRBJ2-1; TRBD1 was called by the table and not checked on the DNA. TRBV21-1 is shown as a pseudogene. The CDR3 covers 16 residues. The CDR3 loop is CASSLQGGSSYNEQFF. CDR3 nucleotides: TGTGCCAGCAGCCTACAAGGGGGAAGCTCCTACAATGAGCAGTTCTTC.

This clone was seen just once. The V gene is TRBV7-9, the J gene TRBJ1-6; TRBD1 agrees at 10 bases. J was trimmed by 12 bases and V by 10 bases; bases with no gene match: 12. The V gene's germline CDR1 is SEHNR and CDR2 FQNEAQ (reference sequence). The CDR3 sequence is 14 residues long. The CDR3 bases are TGTGCCATAGGTTCCGGGACAGGGGCCCGACCCCTCCACTTT. Its translation is CAIGSGTGARPLHF.

This chain connects TRBV2 to TRBJ2-1; D ambiguous. Trimming cost V 2 bases and J 4 bases, with 9 bases left between them. The V gene's germline CDR1 is SNHLY and CDR2 FYNNEI. The CDR3 totals 14 residues. The CDR3 protein is CASSESAGYNEQFF. CDR3 DNA: TGTGCCAGCAGTGAATCGGCAGGATACAATGAGCAGTTCTTC.

With respect to this clone: Germline and junction disagree at one end, which may indicate a read error. The CDR3 nucleotides read TGTGCCAGCAGTTTAGAGGGGACAGGCAACAACTATGGCTACACCTTC. Amino acids: CASSLEGTGNNYGYTF. The rearrangement links TRBV7-8 to TRBJ1-2; 8 positions agree with TRBD1. In germline, CDR1 is SGHVS, CDR2 FQNEAQ. The CDR3 length is 16 residues.

The V gene is TRBV5-1, the J gene TRBJ2-3, with no clear D. Per germline, CDR1 SGHRS and CDR2 YFSETQ. This CDR3 is 13 amino acids long. V shed 2 bases and J shed 5 bases, with 9 bases lying between them. CDR3 sequence: CASSLGRGDTQYF. CDR3 in DNA: TGCGCCAGCAGCTTAGGCAGAGGAGATACGCAGTATTTT.

This chain joins TRBV7-2 and TRBJ2-3; D might be TRBD2 (6 bases). V was clipped by 3 bases and J by 0 bases, with 7 bases between them. Germline V CDR1 and CDR2: SGHTA, FQGNSA. The CDR3 length is 14 residues. Here the CDR3 DNA reads TGTGCCAGCAGCTTCGGGGGTAGCACAGATACGCAGTATTTT. This encodes CASSFGGSTDTQYF.

The CDR3 DNA reads as TGTGCCAGCAGAGGACTACTTACCGGGGAGCTGTTTTTT. Translating gives CASRGLLTGELFF. This rearrangement joins TRBV9 to TRBJ2-2; maybe TRBD2 (6 bases). From germline, CDR1 is SGDLS and CDR2 YYNGEE. V gave up 5 bases and J gave up 5 bases, with 10 bases separating them. CDR3 length: 13 amino acids.

In its sample, this clone was seen once. This sequence joins TRBV5-4 and TRBJ2-5, with 13 bases matching TRBD2. Germline V gene data show CDR1 as SGHNT and CDR2 as YYREEE (reference sequence). The CDR3 has 18 amino acids. V shed 7 bases, J shed 3 bases, and the junction held 15 bases outside the gene matches. CDR3 residues: CASLGPILAGGKKETQYF. CDR3 nucleotide sequence: TGTGCCAGCCTAGGACCCATACTAGCGGGGGGGAAAAAAGAGACCCAGTACTTC.

The chain uses TRBV7-2 and TRBJ1-1, with 8 nucleotides matching TRBD1. The CDR3 spans 14 residues. The germline V gene encodes CDR1 SGHTA and CDR2 FQGNSA. The V and J ends lost 4 bases and 5 bases, in that order; junction bases with no gene match: 6. CDR3 sequence (DNA): TGTGCCAGCAGCTCCCAGGGGGCTTGGACTGAAGCTTTCTTT. It specifies CASSSQGAWTEAFF.

The chain combines TRBV7-9 with TRBJ2-7; no reliable D call. Deletions cut 1 base from V and 6 bases from J, with 4 bases between. In germline, CDR1 is SEHNR, CDR2 FQNEAQ (reference sequence). The CDR3 has 11 residues. The CDR3 DNA sequence: TGTGCCAGCAGCTTAGGGCTCGAGCAGTACTTC. This gives the protein CASSLGLEQYF.

This clone was seen just once. This chain joins TRBV4-2 and TRBJ1-5; 7 positions match TRBD1. The CDR3 has 15 amino acids. CDR1 and CDR2 from the germline V gene are LGHNA and YNFKEQ. J lost 7 bases, V lost 0 bases, and 6 bases had no gene match. CDR3 coding DNA: TGTGCCAGCAGCCAAGATAACAGGGGTGGCCAGCCCCAGCATTTT. Protein product: CASSQDNRGGQPQHF.

The genes are TRBV2 and TRBJ2-2; D gene unclear. Germline assignment: CDR1 SNHLY and CDR2 FYNNEI. The length of the CDR3 is 13 residues. V was cut by 4 bases and J by 7 bases, with 10 bases left in between. CDR3 residues: CASSANRNGELFF. The CDR3 DNA sequence: TGTGCCAGCAGTGCCAACAGAAACGGGGAGCTGTTTTTT. The complete variable domain, with remaining parts taken from reference TRBV2 and TRBJ2-2, reads EPEVTQTPSHQVTQMGQEVILRCVPISNHLYFYWYRQILGQKVEFLVSFYNNEISEKSEIFDDQFSVERPDGSNFTLKIRSTKLEDSAMYFCASSANRNGELFFGEGSRLTVL.